What follows are 22 T cell receptor beta chains derived from one specimen sequenced in a study of shared clonotypes between healthy human individuals. Selected positively for CCR7 and CD45RO-negative, naive CD8 cells excluded terminally differentiated effector memory CD45RA+ cells. Clones were sequenced by immunoSEQ multiplex PCR, and TCRdb holds only the in-frame ones, with some missing. The sample has 1.5 million to 2.5 million clones, approximately 94% seen once; the top ten hold roughly 1.2%. Input material: naive CD8+ T cells sorted from blood. All receptors come from a man between 18 and 29 years old in good health.

The J gene is TRBJ1-2, the V gene TRBV19, with D maybe TRBD1 (5 bases). Trimming removed 6 bases at V and 2 bases at J, with 16 bases between. CDR3 length: 15 amino acids. The V gene's germline CDR1 is LNHDA and CDR2 SQIVND (reference sequence). The CDR3 reads CASSPGSILNYGYTF. The CDR3 DNA reads as TGTGCCAGTAGCCCAGGGAGTATCCTCAACTATGGCTACACCTTC. Full variable domain (remainder filled in from reference TRBV19 and TRBJ1-2): DGGITQSPKYLFRKEGQNVTLSCEQNLNHDAMYWYRQDPGQGLRLIYYSQIVNDFQKGDIAEGYSVSREKKESFPLTVTSAQKNPTAFYLCASSPGSILNYGYTFGSGTRLTVV.

CDR3: CASDNGGGREAFF. In DNA form, the CDR3 reads TGTGCCAGCGACAACGGAGGGGGACGGGAAGCTTTCTTT. The chain recombines TRBV6-6 with TRBJ1-1; TRBD1 is a possible D gene (6 bases). Germline V gives CDR1 MNHNY, CDR2 SVGAGI (reference sequence). Deletions cut 8 bases from V and 8 bases from J, with 18 bases between. This CDR3 has 13 amino acids.

V gene TRBV18 combines with J gene TRBJ2-2; weak D call: TRBD2 (5 bases). This CDR3 has 16 amino acids. From germline, CDR1 is KGHSH and CDR2 LQKENI. Trimming removed 1 base at V and 6 bases at J, with 15 bases between. As DNA, the CDR3 is TGTGCCAGCTCACCACTTGTCGGGGATCCATCCGGGGAGCTGTTTTTT. Translating gives CASSPLVGDPSGELFF.

Of note for this clone: Other DNA sequences from this sample encode an identical CDR3 as well. V usage is TRBV9 and J usage is TRBJ2-7; TRBD2 aligns across 7 bases. This CDR3 comprises 14 residues. Germline V gene sequence: CDR1 SGDLS, CDR2 YYNGEE. With 3 bases clipped from V and 0 bases from J, the junction kept 3 bases outside the gene matches. CDR3 DNA sequence: TGTGCCAGCAGCGCCGGGACTATCTCCTACGAGCAGTACTTC. This gives the protein CASSAGTISYEQYF.

Turning to this clone: Other nucleotide sequences from this sample produce the same CDR3. This rearrangement joins TRBV5-1 to TRBJ2-7; D assignment may be TRBD1 or TRBD2 (5 bases each). Trimming took 0 bases from V and 3 from J, leaving 10 bases between them. This CDR3 is built from 14 residues. Germline lookup yields CDR1 SGHRS and CDR2 YFSETQ. Written as DNA, the CDR3 is TGCGCCAGCAGCTTGGCCGGGGCGGGCTACGAGCAGTACTTC. Its protein product is CASSLAGAGYEQYF.

The rearrangement uses TRBV9 and TRBJ1-2, with D tentatively TRBD1 (6 bases). V lost 3 bases, J lost 7 bases, and 13 bases lay in between. Germline values: CDR1 SGDLS, CDR2 YYNGEE. CDR3 length equals 13 residues. The CDR3, as DNA: TGTGCCAGCAGCGGAACAGGGTGGCGTGGCTACACCTTC. Residues: CASSGTGWRGYTF.

The rearrangement uses TRBV6-5 and TRBJ2-7; TRBD2 agrees at 12 bases. This CDR3 comprises 14 residues. V trimming: 2 bases; J trimming: 7 bases; junction bases outside the gene matches: 3. Germline values: CDR1 MNHEY, CDR2 SVGAGI. In DNA, the CDR3 is TGTGCCAGCAGTTACCTGCTAGCGGGAGGGGAGCAGTACTTC. Protein product: CASSYLLAGGEQYF.

About this clone itself: The sample carries other DNA sequences with the same CDR3. The chain is built from TRBV6-6 and TRBJ2-5; D remains unclear. The CDR3 has 11 residues. Germline V gene lookup returns CDR1 MNHNY and CDR2 SVGAGI (reference sequence). V lost 6 bases, J lost 4 bases, and 6 bases lay in between. The CDR3 region has the DNA TGTGCCAGCAGCCTTGGAGAGACCCAGTACTTC. The encoded protein is CASSLGETQYF.

This clone was observed a single time. The chain has TRBV5-1 and TRBJ2-5; 8 bases line up with TRBD1. The trim removed 3 bases at V and 11 bases at J, leaving 3 bases unmatched. The CDR3 is made up of 11 amino acids. Per germline, CDR1 SGHRS and CDR2 YFSETQ. Here the CDR3 DNA reads TGCGCCAGCAGCTGGGGACAGGATCAGTACTTC. The encoded protein is CASSWGQDQYF.

The J gene is TRBJ2-7, the V gene TRBV10-3, with 10 bases aligning to TRBD1. The CDR3 is 18 amino acids. The germline V gene has CDR1 ENHRY and CDR2 SYGVKD. V dropped 1 base and J dropped 0; count of bases not matched to a gene: 9. The CDR3 coding sequence is TGTGCCATCAGTGAGTTAGGGGGACGGGACAGGGGCTCCTACGAGCAGTACTTC. The encoded protein is CAISELGGRDRGSYEQYF.

This chain joins TRBV10-3 and TRBJ2-5; no definite D call. Germline CDR1 reads ENHRY; CDR2 reads SYGVKD. This CDR3 is 14 amino acids long. With 3 bases removed from V and 3 bases from J, the gap between germline ends came to 11 bases. The CDR3 sequence: CAISDARIKETQYF. The CDR3 bases are TGTGCCATCAGTGATGCCCGAATCAAAGAGACCCAGTACTTC.

This clone was picked up a small number of times. Other DNA sequences in this specimen translate into the identical CDR3. The chain recombines TRBV7-9 with TRBJ2-7, with D possibly matching TRBD2 (6 bases). Trimming stripped 4 bases from V and 3 bases from J, with 7 bases between. Germline CDR1 reads SEHNR; CDR2 reads FQNEAQ (reference sequence). This CDR3 spans 12 amino acids. The CDR3: CASSSGVYEQYF. As DNA, the CDR3 is TGTGCCAGCAGCTCGGGAGTCTACGAGCAGTACTTC. The entire variable domain, with the rest obtained from reference TRBV7-9 and TRBJ2-7, is as follows: DTGVSQNPRHKITKRGQNVTFRCDPISEHNRLYWYRQTLGQGPEFLTYFQNEAQLEKSRLLSDRFSAERPKGSFSTLEIQRTEQGDSAMYLCASSSGVYEQYFGPGTRLTVT.

The rearrangement uses TRBV2 and TRBJ1-1, with TRBD1 matching over 7 bases. Looked up from germline, CDR1 is SNHLY and CDR2 is FYNNEI. V was clipped by 3 bases and J by 1 base; unmatched bases: 2. The CDR3 runs to 14 residues. The CDR3 DNA follows: TGTGCCAGCAGTGAGGGGACAGAGAACACTGAAGCTTTCTTT. Translating gives CASSEGTENTEAFF.

J is TRBJ1-1 and V is TRBV10-3; maybe TRBD1 (6 bases). From germline, CDR1 is ENHRY and CDR2 SYGVKD. This CDR3 is 16 amino acids long. V lost 2 bases and J lost 5, with 18 bases in between. CDR3 region: CAISEGVGTLGTEAFF. The CDR3 nucleotides are TGTGCCATCAGTGAGGGGGTTGGGACACTTGGGACTGAAGCTTTCTTT.

The chain uses TRBV19 and TRBJ2-1; D is tentatively TRBD1 or TRBD2 (5 bases each). V was cut by 8 bases and J by 8 bases, with 13 bases left in between. Germline V CDR1 and CDR2: LNHDA, SQIVND (reference sequence). This CDR3 comprises 12 residues. The CDR3 region is CASFGMGDEQFF. As DNA, the CDR3 is TGTGCCAGTTTTGGGATGGGGGATGAGCAGTTCTTC.

This chain connects TRBV4-1 to TRBJ2-1; tentative D call: TRBD1 (6 bases). Germline assignment: CDR1 MGHRA and CDR2 YSYEKL. The ends were cut back, 4 bases at V and 1 base at J, with 14 bases in the middle. The CDR3 extends over 16 amino acids. CDR3 bases: TGCGCCAGCAGCCTAACCGGGACACCTTCCTACAATGAGCAGTTCTTC. It codes for CASSLTGTPSYNEQFF.

V and J are TRBV19 and TRBJ1-1, with D perhaps TRBD1 (5 bases). Looked up from germline, CDR1 is LNHDA and CDR2 is SQIVND (reference sequence). The CDR3 totals 12 residues. V lost 3 bases and J 7 bases, leaving 9 bases between the germline ends. For the CDR3, the DNA is TGTGCCAGTAGTATTGGGGGGGATGAAGCTTTCTTT. This encodes CASSIGGDEAFF.

The CDR3: CASSLSGFGNTEAFF. CDR3 nucleotides: TGTGCCAGCAGCTTAAGTGGATTTGGGAACACTGAAGCTTTCTTT. The genes are TRBV7-3 and TRBJ1-1; D unresolved. Germline V CDR1 and CDR2: SGHTA, FQGTGA. The CDR3 length is 15 residues. Trimming shortened V by 1 base and J by 1 base, and 10 bases separated the two germline ends.

The chain recombines TRBV5-6 with TRBJ2-5; 7 bases are a match to TRBD2. CDR1 and CDR2 (germline): SGHDT, YYEEEE. The V segment lost 5 bases and the J segment 3 bases; nucleotides outside the gene matches: 7. The CDR3 loop spans 14 amino acids. CDR3 protein: CASSDLGGKETQYF. DNA of the CDR3: TGTGCCAGCAGTGACCTGGGGGGGAAAGAGACCCAGTACTTC.

The gene calls are TRBV9 and TRBJ2-6; 10 positions agree with TRBD2. The CDR3 is made up of 18 amino acids. Per the germline V gene, CDR1 is SGDLS and CDR2 is YYNGEE. The V gene end was trimmed by 1 base and the J gene end by 0 bases; junction bases not matched to a gene: 4. This CDR3 reads CASSVSGTSDSGANVLTF. The CDR3 coding sequence is TGTGCCAGCAGCGTATCAGGGACTAGCGACTCTGGGGCCAACGTCCTGACTTTC.

This clone was seen a single time. V is TRBV6-6 and J is TRBJ2-7, with D perhaps TRBD1 (6 bases). This CDR3 comprises 15 residues. CDR1 is MNHNY, CDR2 SVGAGI, per germline (reference sequence). With 6 bases removed from V and 3 bases from J, the gap between germline ends came to 18 bases. The CDR3 loop is CASSSKQGQRYEQYF. The CDR3 nucleotides read TGTGCCAGCAGCTCAAAACAGGGACAACGCTACGAGCAGTACTTC.

J is TRBJ2-7 and V is TRBV6-1; 8 positions match TRBD2. V was clipped by 4 bases and J by 2 bases; unmatched bases: 7. CDR3 length: 15 amino acids. Germline-derived CDR1 and CDR2 are MNHNS and SASEGT. This chain's CDR3 is CASSAPGLGTYEQYF. The CDR3 bases are TGTGCCAGCAGTGCCCCGGGACTAGGGACCTACGAGCAGTACTTC.